Following are 19 T cell receptor beta chains from one sample sequenced in a study of control samples from healthy donors and cancer patients. Here immunoSEQ multiplex PCR was the method, and the copy in TCRdb shows in-frame clones only, minus some. This sample has 100,000 to 150,000 clones, with roughly 92% found just once. Sequencing used blood. The receptors here all came from a woman under 30 in good health.

J is TRBJ2-3 and V is TRBV11-3, with a possible D match to TRBD1 (5 bases). V was pared by 4 bases and J by 0 bases, with 11 bases between. Germline CDR1 is SGHNT and CDR2 is YENEEA. This CDR3 region has 15 residues. CDR3 DNA: TGTGCCAGCAGCTCCGACAGCTCTAGCACAGATACGCAGTATTTT. As protein: CASSSDSSSTDTQYF.

The chain links TRBV10-1 to TRBJ2-5; no clear D gene. The CDR3 has 15 amino acids. V dropped 2 bases and J dropped 0 bases, with 10 bases sitting between them. CDR1 and CDR2 (germline): WNHNN, SYGVQD (reference sequence). CDR3 DNA sequence: TGCGCCAGCAGTGAGCCTCAGACATACCAAGAGACCCAGTACTTC. Residues: CASSEPQTYQETQYF.

The chain has TRBV24-1 and TRBJ2-3; TRBD2 might be the D (6 bases). The CDR3 has 16 residues. V was clipped by 5 bases and J by 1 base, with 15 bases between them. Germline V lookup: CDR1 KGHDR, CDR2 SFDVKD. The CDR3 spells CATSGKTGVGTDTQYF. The CDR3 nucleotides are TGTGCCACCAGTGGTAAAACGGGAGTGGGCACAGATACGCAGTATTTT.

This chain uses TRBV28 with TRBJ1-5; the D is unclear. There are 14 residues in the CDR3. The V end lost 4 bases, the J end lost 7 bases, and 14 bases lay between the germline ends. Germline V gives CDR1 MDHEN, CDR2 SYDVKM. The CDR3 coding sequence is TGTGCCAGCAGTTGGTTCCCGACGCGACAGCCCCAGCATTTT. Its translation: CASSWFPTRQPQHF.

This sequence joins TRBV29-1 and TRBJ1-1, with 7 bases identical to TRBD1. CDR3 length: 12 amino acids. Germline CDR1 and CDR2: SQVTM and ANQGSEA. The junction had 6 bases not matched to a gene; V was cut back by 4 bases and J by 7 bases. In DNA, the CDR3 is TGCAGCGTTGGAACAGGGGAGGTTGAAGCTTTCTTT. Translated: CSVGTGEVEAFF. The full variable domain, in which reference TRBV29-1 and TRBJ1-1 provide the parts outside the CDR3, is SAVISQKPSRDICQRGTSLTIQCQVDSQVTMMFWYRQQPGQSLTLIATANQGSEATYESGFVIDKFPISRPNLTFSTLTVSNMSPEDSSIYLCSVGTGEVEAFFGQGTRLTVV.

The chain joins TRBV5-8 to TRBJ2-7; maybe TRBD1 (7 bases). Germline V gene lookup returns CDR1 SGHTS and CDR2 YDEGEE. V was shortened by 0 bases and J by 6 bases, with 13 bases between the two germline ends. The CDR3 is 14 amino acids. The CDR3 sequence is CASSLGQGGVEQYF. In nucleotides, the CDR3 is TGTGCCAGCAGCTTGGGACAGGGAGGAGTCGAGCAGTACTTC.

The V and J genes are TRBV2 and TRBJ1-4; a weak D match, TRBD1 (6 bases). The germline V gene encodes CDR1 SNHLY and CDR2 FYNNEI. The length of the CDR3 is 16 residues. V was shortened by 3 bases and J by 5 bases, with 16 bases between the two germline ends. CDR3: CASSDIGQKLNEKLFF. In nucleotides, the CDR3 is TGTGCCAGCAGTGATATAGGACAGAAATTGAATGAAAAACTGTTTTTT.

This clone has more than one count but fewer than ten. The chain recombines TRBV4-1 with TRBJ1-6, with D perhaps matching TRBD1 (6 bases). Germline-derived CDR1 and CDR2 are MGHRA and YSYEKL. The ends were cut back, 0 bases at V and 7 bases at J, with 16 bases in the middle. The CDR3 totals 17 residues. The CDR3 DNA sequence: TGCGCCAGCAGCCAAGATAGGGGGGTCGCGGAAAATTCACCCCTCCACTTT. Translation: CASSQDRGVAENSPLHF.

The chain joins TRBV6-6 to TRBJ1-2, with unresolved D. V lost 5 bases, J lost 4 bases, and 17 bases lay in between. The CDR3 has 15 amino acids. The germline V gene encodes CDR1 MNHNY and CDR2 SVGAGI (reference sequence). CDR3 residues: CASSTPAGTRYGYTF. The CDR3 coding sequence is TGTGCCAGCAGTACACCCGCGGGCACCCGCTATGGCTACACCTTC.

This chain connects TRBV6-4 to TRBJ1-2; TRBD1 is a possible D gene (6 bases). The V gene's germline CDR1 is MRHNA and CDR2 SNTAGT. Trimming took 0 bases from V and 3 from J, leaving 11 bases between them. CDR3 size: 15 residues. The CDR3 DNA reads as TGTGCCAGCAGTGACTCGGCAGGGGCGGACTATGGCTACACCTTC. Its protein product is CASSDSAGADYGYTF.

This clone was found once. V gene TRBV3-1 (or the pseudogene TRBV3-2) combines with J gene TRBJ2-1; possible D gene TRBD2, 5 bases. The V gene lost 0 bases and the J gene lost 7 bases, with 16 bases spanning the gap. Per the germline V gene, CDR1 is LGHDT and CDR2 is YNNKEL (reference sequence). CDR3 length: 16 residues. Here the CDR3 reads CASSQDATGRGNEQFF. The DNA for the CDR3 is TGTGCCAGCAGCCAAGATGCGACGGGAAGAGGTAATGAGCAGTTCTTC.

DNA for the CDR3: TGCAGTGCTAGTTTGGGGTACTACGAGCAGTACTTC. It specifies CSASLGYYEQYF. The chain couples TRBV20-1 to TRBJ2-7; the D is unclear. The CDR3 extends over 12 amino acids. The ends were cut back, 3 bases at V and 3 bases at J, with 9 bases in the middle. Looked up from germline, CDR1 is DFQATT and CDR2 is SNEGSKA (reference sequence).

In this sample, this clone turned up a few times. V and J are TRBV13 and TRBJ2-5, with D tentatively TRBD2 (5 bases). This CDR3 contains 17 residues. Trimming shortened V by 6 bases and J by 5 bases, and 25 bases separated the two germline ends. Germline V CDR1 and CDR2: PRHDT, FYEKMQ (reference sequence). CDR3 amino acids: CASSSTDRVRLQETQYF. Written as DNA, the CDR3 is TGTGCCAGCAGTTCCACCGACCGGGTCCGACTACAGGAGACCCAGTACTTC.

This chain links TRBV3-1 (or the pseudogene TRBV3-2) with TRBJ1-1; 10 positions match TRBD1. CDR3 size: 15 residues. Looked up from germline, CDR1 is LGHDT and CDR2 is YNNKEL (reference sequence). V shed 2 bases, J shed 3 bases, and the junction held 3 bases outside the gene matches. The CDR3 sequence: CASSQRTGGYTEAFF. The CDR3, as DNA: TGTGCCAGCAGCCAAAGGACAGGGGGGTACACTGAAGCTTTCTTT.

This clone was detected a few times. V is TRBV30 and J is TRBJ2-7; D gene uncertain. Germline V gives CDR1 GTSNPN, CDR2 SVGIG (reference sequence). The CDR3 is 12 residues long. The ends were cut back, 4 bases at V and 2 bases at J, with 9 bases in the middle. CDR3 DNA: TGTGCCTGGACGAAGACCGCCTACGAGCAGTACTTC. Amino acids: CAWTKTAYEQYF.

The chain combines TRBV6-5 with TRBJ2-7; TRBD1 matches at 7 bases. Trimming removed 0 bases from V and 2 bases from J; junction bases left unmatched: 4. The CDR3 totals 15 residues. Germline V gene sequence: CDR1 MNHEY, CDR2 SVGAGI. The DNA of the CDR3 is TGTGCCAGCAGTTACTCCAGGGGGTCCACCTACGAGCAGTACTTC. This gives the protein CASSYSRGSTYEQYF.

The chain uses TRBV28 and TRBJ2-7; 11 bases match TRBD1. This CDR3 contains 15 residues. Germline V gene lookup returns CDR1 MDHEN and CDR2 SYDVKM. V was clipped by 1 base and J by 6 bases; unmatched bases: 5. The CDR3 loop is CASSLSGQGAGEQYF. DNA of the CDR3: TGTGCCAGCAGTTTATCCGGACAGGGGGCAGGCGAGCAGTACTTC.

This chain links TRBV6-6 with TRBJ1-1, with 7 bases aligning to TRBD1. Losses at the gene ends were 5 bases for V and 1 base for J; bases not matched to a gene: 13. The CDR3 consists of 17 residues. CDR1 and CDR2 from the germline V gene are MNHNY and SVGAGI (reference sequence). This CDR3 reads CASSRDSPRGANTEAFF. CDR3 in DNA: TGTGCCAGCAGTCGGGACAGTCCCCGGGGGGCGAACACTGAAGCTTTCTTT.

The chain uses TRBV6-1 and TRBJ1-1; 11 positions agree with TRBD1. Germline CDR1 is MNHNS and CDR2 is SASEGT. The trim removed 3 bases at V and 5 bases at J, leaving 5 bases unmatched. The CDR3 is 15 amino acids. In DNA, the CDR3 is TGTGCCAGCAGTGAGGGGGACAGGGGGACAACTGAAGCTTTCTTT. It is translated as CASSEGDRGTTEAFF.